This TCR beta chain was observed in a study of T cells in localized non-small cell lung cancer. The protocol was immunoSEQ multiplex PCR, while the TCRdb copy is restricted to in-frame clones and leaves out a portion. The top ten hold about 36% of the sample, which has over 30,000 clones, under 85% seen once. Deletions cut 6 bases from V and 3 bases from J, with 16 bases between. This CDR3 is built from 15 residues. Looked up from germline, CDR1 is MNHNS and CDR2 is SASEGT. Sequencing used peripheral blood, obtained before any cancer treatment. This receptor was identified in a male donor aged 60 or over with stage II squamous cell lung carcinoma. The chain has TRBV6-1 and TRBJ2-3, with D possibly matching TRBD2 (6 bases). As DNA, the CDR3 is TGTGCCAGCAGGGGAACGGGGGAGGTAACAGATACGCAGTATTTT. As protein: CASRGTGEVTDTQYF.